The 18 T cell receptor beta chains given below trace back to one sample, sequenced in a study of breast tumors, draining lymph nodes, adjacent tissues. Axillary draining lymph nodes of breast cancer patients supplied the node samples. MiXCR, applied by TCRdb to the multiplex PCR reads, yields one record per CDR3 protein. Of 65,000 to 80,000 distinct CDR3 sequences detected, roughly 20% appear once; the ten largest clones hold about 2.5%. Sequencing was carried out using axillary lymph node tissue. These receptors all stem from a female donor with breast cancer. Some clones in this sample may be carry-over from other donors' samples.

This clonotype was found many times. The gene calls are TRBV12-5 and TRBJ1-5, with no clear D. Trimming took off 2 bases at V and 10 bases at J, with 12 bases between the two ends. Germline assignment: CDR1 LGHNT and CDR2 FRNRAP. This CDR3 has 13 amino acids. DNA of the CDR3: TGTGCTAGTGGTTTGTCGGAAGTCGAACCCCAGCATTTT. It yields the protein CASGLSEVEPQHF.

CDR3 bases: TGTGCCAGCTCCCTGAGTGCGGCAGGGGGCGGCTACACCTTC. It translates to CASSLSAAGGGYTF. This chain links TRBV18 with TRBJ1-2; TRBD1 aligns across 8 bases. The CDR3 sequence is 14 residues long. Germline assignment: CDR1 KGHSH and CDR2 LQKENI. J was trimmed by 8 bases and V by 6 bases; bases with no gene match: 11.

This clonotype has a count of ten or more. CDR3 sequence reads: CATRRRAYEQYF. For the CDR3, the DNA is TGTGCCACCCGCCGTAGGGCCTACGAGCAGTACTTC. This rearrangement joins TRBV24-1 to TRBJ2-7, with D unclear. The CDR3 length is 12 residues. CDR1 is KGHDR and CDR2 is SFDVKD in the germline V gene. Trimming removed 9 bases from V and 2 bases from J, with 10 bases in between.

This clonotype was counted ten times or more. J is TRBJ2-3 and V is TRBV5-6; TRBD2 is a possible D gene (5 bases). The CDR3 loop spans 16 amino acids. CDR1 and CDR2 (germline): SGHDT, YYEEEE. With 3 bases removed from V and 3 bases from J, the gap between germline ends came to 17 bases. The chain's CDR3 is CASSSLYRGLTDTQYF. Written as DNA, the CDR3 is TGTGCCAGCAGCTCGCTGTACCGGGGTCTTACAGATACGCAGTATTTT.

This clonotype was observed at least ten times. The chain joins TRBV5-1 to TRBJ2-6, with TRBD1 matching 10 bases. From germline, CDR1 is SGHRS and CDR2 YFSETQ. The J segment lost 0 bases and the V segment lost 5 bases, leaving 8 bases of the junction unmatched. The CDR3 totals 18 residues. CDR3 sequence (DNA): TGCGCCAGCAGGCTCCCGGGACAGGGGAGCTCTGGGGCCAACGTCCTGACTTTC. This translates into CASRLPGQGSSGANVLTF.

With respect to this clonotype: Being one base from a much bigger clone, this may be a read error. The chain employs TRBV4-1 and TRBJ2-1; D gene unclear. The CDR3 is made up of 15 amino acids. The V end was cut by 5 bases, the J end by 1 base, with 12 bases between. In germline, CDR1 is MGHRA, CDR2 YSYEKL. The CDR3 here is CASSTSNGSYNEQFF. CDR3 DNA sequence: TGCGCCAGCAGCACTTCTAACGGGTCCTACAATGAGCAGTTCTTC.

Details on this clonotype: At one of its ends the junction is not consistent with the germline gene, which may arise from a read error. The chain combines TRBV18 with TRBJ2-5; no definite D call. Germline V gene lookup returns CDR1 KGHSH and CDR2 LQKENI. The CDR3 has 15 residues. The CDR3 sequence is CASSASFKTQETQSF. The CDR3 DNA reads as TGTGCCAGCTCAGCCTCCTTTAAAACCCAAGAGACCCAGTCCTTC.

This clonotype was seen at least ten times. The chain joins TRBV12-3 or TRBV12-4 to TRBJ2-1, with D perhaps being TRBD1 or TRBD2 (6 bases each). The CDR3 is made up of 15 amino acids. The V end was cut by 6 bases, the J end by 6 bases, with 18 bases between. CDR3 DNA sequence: TGTGCCAGCAGACCAAAGACAGGAGGGAGCAATGAGCAGTTCTTC. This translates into CASRPKTGGSNEQFF.

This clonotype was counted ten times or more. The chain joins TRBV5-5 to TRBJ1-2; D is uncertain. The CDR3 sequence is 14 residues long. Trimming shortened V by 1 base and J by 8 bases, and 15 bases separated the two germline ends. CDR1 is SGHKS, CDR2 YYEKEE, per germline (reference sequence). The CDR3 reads CASSLMSQTRGYTF. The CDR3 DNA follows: TGTGCCAGCAGCTTGATGAGCCAGACTAGGGGCTACACCTTC.

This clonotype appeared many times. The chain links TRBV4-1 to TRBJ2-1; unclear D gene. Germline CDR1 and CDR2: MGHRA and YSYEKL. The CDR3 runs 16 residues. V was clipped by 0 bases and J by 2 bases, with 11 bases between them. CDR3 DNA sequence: TGCGCCAGCAGCCAAGACAGTTCCTTAACCTACAATGAGCAGTTCTTC. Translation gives CASSQDSSLTYNEQFF.

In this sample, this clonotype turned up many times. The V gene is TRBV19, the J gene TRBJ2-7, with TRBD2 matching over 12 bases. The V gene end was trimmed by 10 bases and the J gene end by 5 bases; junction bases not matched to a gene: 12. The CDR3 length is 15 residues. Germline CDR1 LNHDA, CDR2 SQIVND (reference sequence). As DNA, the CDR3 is TGTGCCACTCGGACTAGCGGGGCCCTCTGGGACGAGCAGTACTTC. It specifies CATRTSGALWDEQYF.

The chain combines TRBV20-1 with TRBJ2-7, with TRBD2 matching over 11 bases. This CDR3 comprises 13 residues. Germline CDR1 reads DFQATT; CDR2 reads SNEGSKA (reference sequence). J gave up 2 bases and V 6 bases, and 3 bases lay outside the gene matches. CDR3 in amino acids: CSAQGLAAYEQYF. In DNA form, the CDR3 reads TGCAGTGCCCAGGGACTAGCGGCCTACGAGCAGTACTTC.

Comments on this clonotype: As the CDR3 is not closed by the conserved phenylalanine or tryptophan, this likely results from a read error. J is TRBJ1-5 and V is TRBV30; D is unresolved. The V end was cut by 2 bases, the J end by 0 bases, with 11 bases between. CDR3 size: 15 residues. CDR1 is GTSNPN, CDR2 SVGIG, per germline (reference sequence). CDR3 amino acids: CAWSSDIHSNQPQHS. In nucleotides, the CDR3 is TGTGCCTGGAGTAGCGACATCCATAGCAATCAGCCCCAGCATTCT.

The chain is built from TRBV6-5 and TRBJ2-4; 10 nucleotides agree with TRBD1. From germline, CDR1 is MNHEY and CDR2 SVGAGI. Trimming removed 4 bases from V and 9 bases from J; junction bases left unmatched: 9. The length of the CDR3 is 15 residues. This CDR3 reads CASSSPGQGRAIQYF. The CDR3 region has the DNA TGTGCCAGCAGTTCTCCGGGACAGGGGCGCGCCATTCAGTACTTC.

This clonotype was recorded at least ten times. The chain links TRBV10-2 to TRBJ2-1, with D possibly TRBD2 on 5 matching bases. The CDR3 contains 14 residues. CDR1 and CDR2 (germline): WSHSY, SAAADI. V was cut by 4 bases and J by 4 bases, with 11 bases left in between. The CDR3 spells CASSALGRYNEQFF. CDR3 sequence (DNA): TGCGCCAGCAGTGCACTAGGGAGATACAATGAGCAGTTCTTC.

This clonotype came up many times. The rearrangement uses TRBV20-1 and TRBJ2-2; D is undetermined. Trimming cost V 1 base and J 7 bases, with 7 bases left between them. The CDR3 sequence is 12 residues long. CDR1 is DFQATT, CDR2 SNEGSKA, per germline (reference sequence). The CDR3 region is CSARARIGELFF. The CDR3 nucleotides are TGCAGTGCTAGAGCCAGGATCGGGGAGCTGTTTTTT.

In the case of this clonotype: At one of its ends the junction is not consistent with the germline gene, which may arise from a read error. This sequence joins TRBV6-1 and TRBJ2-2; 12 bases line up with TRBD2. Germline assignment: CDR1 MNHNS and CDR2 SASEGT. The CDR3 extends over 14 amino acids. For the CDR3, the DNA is TGTGCCAGCAGTGCTAGCGGGAGGGCCGGGGAGCTGTCTTTT. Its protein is CASSASGRAGELSF.

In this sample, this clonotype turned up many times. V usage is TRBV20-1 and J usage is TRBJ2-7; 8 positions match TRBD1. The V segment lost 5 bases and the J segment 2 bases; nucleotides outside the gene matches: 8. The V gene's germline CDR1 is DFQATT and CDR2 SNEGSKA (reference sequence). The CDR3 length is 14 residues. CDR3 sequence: CSAVDRGPPYEQYF. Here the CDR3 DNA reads TGCAGTGCTGTCGACAGGGGCCCTCCCTACGAGCAGTACTTC.